The sequence of this T cell receptor (beta chain) was determined in a study of blood T cells in healthy people across ages. CDR1 is MNHEY, CDR2 SVGEGT, per germline. This CDR3 region has 15 residues. Study outcomes and limitations: Diversity figures derived from one million T cells were judged to underestimate the true value.

Primers used in a second PCR of about 6 to 11 cycles were a sample-barcoded 5' primer and a J-beta primer mix. All cDNA molecules were each tagged by a template-switch adaptor with 12 random nucleotides. TCRdb fed the 5' RACE reads into MiXCR, producing one record per CDR3 protein. The sample gives 800,000 to 950,000 distinct CDR3 sequences, 48% of which show up once; around 15% is in the top ten. On this clonotype: The antigen remains unidentified. An end of the junction differs from the germline gene, which may be a read error.

Researchers collected approximately 9.5 milliliters of peripheral blood from every single donor. PBMCs numbering at least 7 million were isolated per sample. The chain links TRBV6-2 or TRBV6-3 to TRBJ2-3; weak D call: TRBD1 (6 bases). The receptor was isolated from a man younger than 45 in good health. Source material: blood. This CDR3 reads CASSYRQELTDAQYF. In DNA, the CDR3 is TGTGCCAGCAGTTACCGACAGGAGCTCACAGATGCGCAGTATTTT.